The 26 T cell receptor beta chains listed next were all sequenced from one sample in a study of T cell responses to AZD1222 COVID-19 vaccine. Sequencing was performed with immunoSEQ multiplex PCR; in TCRdb, only in-frame clones are kept and a portion is missing. The table includes 100,000 to 150,000 clones, roughly 88% detected once. The input for sequencing was peripheral blood, taken on day 0 of MenACWY control vaccination. Receptor source: an adult in good health.

The gene calls are TRBV27 and TRBJ2-7; possibly TRBD2 for D (5 bases). The germline gives CDR1 MNHEY, CDR2 SMNVEV (reference sequence). The CDR3 spans 14 residues. Between the trimmed V and J ends, which lost 2 bases and 6 bases, there was a span of 14 bases. The CDR3 bases are TGTGCCAGCAGTTTAAGCGACGCCGAGGGCGAGCAGTACTTC. Protein product: CASSLSDAEGEQYF.

This chain links TRBV6-5 with TRBJ2-7; 8 nucleotides agree with TRBD1. The germline V gene encodes CDR1 MNHEY and CDR2 SVGAGI. The CDR3 extends over 14 amino acids. V trimming: 5 bases; J trimming: 4 bases; junction bases outside the gene matches: 7. CDR3 nucleotide sequence: TGTGCCAGCAGTCACACAGGGGGTGGATACGAGCAGTACTTC. Protein: CASSHTGGGYEQYF.

The rearrangement links TRBV6-5 to TRBJ1-5; D perhaps matches TRBD1 (6 bases). The germline CDR1 and CDR2 sequences are MNHEY and SVGAGI. There are 13 residues in the CDR3. V was clipped by 7 bases and J by 5 bases, with 12 bases between them. The CDR3 here is CASKGQLYQPQHF. For the CDR3, the DNA is TGTGCCAGCAAAGGACAGCTGTATCAGCCCCAGCATTTT.

The chain is built from TRBV6-1 and TRBJ1-5; D unresolved. The germline gives CDR1 MNHNS, CDR2 SASEGT. Trimming cost V 2 bases and J 0 bases, with 20 bases left between them. The CDR3 sequence is 19 residues long. This CDR3 is CASSELGVISSYSNQPQHF. The CDR3 DNA follows: TGTGCCAGCAGTGAATTAGGAGTCATCAGTTCTTATAGCAATCAGCCCCAGCATTTT.

The rearrangement joins TRBV12-3 or TRBV12-4 to TRBJ2-1; D unclear. CDR3 length: 11 residues. V lost 3 bases, J lost 9 bases, and 6 bases lay in between. CDR3 sequence: CASSFSVEQFF. CDR3 coding DNA: TGTGCCAGCAGTTTTTCGGTTGAGCAGTTCTTC.

The V gene is TRBV6-5, the J gene TRBJ1-4, with a weak D call TRBD1 (5 bases). The CDR3 runs 14 residues. The germline V gene encodes CDR1 MNHEY and CDR2 SVGAGI. With 6 bases removed from V and 7 bases from J, the gap between germline ends came to 15 bases. The CDR3 loop is CASRGRQGVEKLFF. As DNA, the CDR3 is TGTGCCAGCAGGGGTCGCCAGGGCGTTGAAAAACTGTTTTTT.

The chain couples TRBV28 to TRBJ1-3, with 10 bases identical to TRBD1. V dropped 6 bases and J dropped 8; count of bases not matched to a gene: 13. Germline CDR1 MDHEN, CDR2 SYDVKM. The CDR3 runs 16 residues. The CDR3 nucleotides read TGTGCCAGCAGCCCTTCCCCGGGACAGGGGCGCGACACCATATATTTT. This encodes CASSPSPGQGRDTIYF.

The chain couples TRBV10-3 to TRBJ1-3; no definite D call. From germline, CDR1 is ENHRY and CDR2 SYGVKD. Deletions cut 8 bases from V and 0 bases from J, with 11 bases between. This CDR3 is 14 amino acids long. This CDR3 reads CAIGVPGSGNTIYF. The CDR3 DNA is TGTGCCATCGGGGTTCCCGGCTCTGGAAACACCATATATTTT.

CDR3: CASRQGSPSTEAFF. The CDR3 DNA sequence: TGTGCCAGCAGACAGGGGTCTCCGAGCACTGAAGCTTTCTTT. The chain employs TRBV2 and TRBJ1-1; 7 bases are shared with TRBD1. The J segment lost 4 bases and the V segment lost 6 bases, leaving 8 bases of the junction unmatched. Germline values: CDR1 SNHLY, CDR2 FYNNEI. The CDR3 has 14 amino acids.

This rearrangement joins TRBV11-2 to TRBJ2-7; 8 nucleotides agree with TRBD1. J lost 2 bases, V lost 1 base, and 7 bases had no gene match. The CDR3 is 16 residues long. Germline V lookup: CDR1 SGHAT, CDR2 FQNNGV. The CDR3 bases are TGTGCCAGCAGCTTAGTTTCCGGGACAGGCGCCTACGAGCAGTACGTC. Translated, it gives CASSLVSGTGAYEQYV.

V is TRBV4-3 and J is TRBJ2-4, with 7 bases fitting TRBD2. Trimming cost V 1 base and J 1 base; bases outside gene matches: 4. Per germline, CDR1 LGHNA and CDR2 YSLEER. The CDR3 totals 16 residues. The DNA of the CDR3 is TGCGCCAGCAGCCAAGGTGGGCGGGGGGCCAAAAACATTCAGTACTTC. Translated: CASSQGGRGAKNIQYF.

V usage is TRBV3-1 (or the pseudogene TRBV3-2) and J usage is TRBJ2-7; possibly TRBD2 for D (6 bases). The CDR3 contains 16 residues. Trimming stripped 2 bases from V and 4 bases from J, with 18 bases between. Germline V gene lookup returns CDR1 LGHDT and CDR2 YNNKEL (reference sequence). The CDR3 DNA follows: TGTGCCAGCAGCCAAATTTGGCCGGGACGGGGGTACGAGCAGTACGTC. It encodes CASSQIWPGRGYEQYV.

This chain joins TRBV5-4 and TRBJ1-1; 8 positions agree with TRBD1. After removal of 0 bases from V and 4 bases from J, the junction contained 8 bases not matched to a gene. Germline-derived CDR1 and CDR2 are SGHNT and YYREEE (reference sequence). CDR3 length: 16 amino acids. Here the CDR3 reads CASSLVGQGLFTEAFF. For the CDR3, the DNA is TGTGCCAGCAGCTTGGTAGGACAGGGCCTGTTCACTGAAGCTTTCTTT.

The genes are TRBV28 and TRBJ2-1; D is unresolved. V lost 5 bases, J lost 0 bases, and 14 bases lay in between. The CDR3 sequence is 16 residues long. Germline values: CDR1 MDHEN, CDR2 SYDVKM. CDR3 residues: CASSPRLGNSYNEQFF. In DNA form, the CDR3 reads TGTGCCAGCAGTCCCCGACTGGGAAACTCCTACAATGAGCAGTTCTTC.

This rearrangement joins TRBV7-2 to TRBJ2-2, with a tentative D call TRBD2 (6 bases). There are 13 residues in the CDR3. Trimming removed 5 bases from V and 3 bases from J, with 7 bases in between. Germline-derived CDR1 and CDR2 are SGHTA and FQGNSA. CDR3 in amino acids: CASSPGDTGELFF. CDR3 in DNA: TGTGCCAGCAGCCCGGGAGACACCGGGGAGCTGTTTTTT. Full variable domain (remainder filled in from reference TRBV7-2 and TRBJ2-2): GAGVSQSPSNKVTEKGKDVELRCDPISGHTALYWYRQSLGQGLEFLIYFQGNSAPDKSGLPSDRFSAERTGGSVSTLTIQRTQQEDSAVYLCASSPGDTGELFFGEGSRLTVL.

The J gene is TRBJ2-1, the V gene TRBV24-1, with D perhaps TRBD2 (5 bases). CDR1 is KGHDR and CDR2 is SFDVKD in the germline V gene. V lost 5 bases, J lost 6 bases, and 13 bases lay in between. This CDR3 contains 14 residues. The CDR3 DNA is TGTGCCACCAGTGCCGGGGTTTTAGGCAATGAGCAGTTCTTC. Its translation is CATSAGVLGNEQFF.

CDR3 sequence (DNA): TGTGCCAGCAGTTACGAAGAGACCCAGTACTTC. It translates to CASSYEETQYF. The chain recombines TRBV6-2 or TRBV6-3 with TRBJ2-5, with D uncertain. V lost 2 bases and J 3 bases, leaving 1 base between the germline ends. The length of the CDR3 is 11 residues. The germline CDR1 and CDR2 sequences are MNHEY and SVGEGT.

The chain joins TRBV7-2 to TRBJ2-1; D uncertain. The CDR3 extends over 14 amino acids. Trimming took off 2 bases at V and 3 bases at J, with 8 bases between the two ends. The germline gives CDR1 SGHTA, CDR2 FQGNSA. The CDR3 DNA reads as TGTGCCAGCAGCTTAACCGTTAGCTACAATGAGCAGTTCTTC. Amino acids: CASSLTVSYNEQFF.

The gene calls are TRBV29-1 and TRBJ2-3; TRBD1 might be the D (5 bases). V shed 7 bases and J shed 5 bases, with 16 bases lying between them. CDR3 length: 13 amino acids. Germline V gives CDR1 SQVTM, CDR2 ANQGSEA. CDR3 nucleotide sequence: TGCAGCGGAATCCAGGGTTGGGGAGATACGCAGTATTTT. This gives the protein CSGIQGWGDTQYF.

V gene TRBV14 combines with J gene TRBJ1-2; D is ambiguous. Trimming took 2 bases from V and 7 from J, leaving 11 bases between them. The CDR3 consists of 13 residues. Looked up from germline, CDR1 is SGHDN and CDR2 is FVKESK. The CDR3, as DNA: TGTGCCAGCAGCCAACTCATCCTCACTGGCTACACCTTC. This sequence encodes CASSQLILTGYTF. Drawing the rest from reference TRBV14 and TRBJ1-2, the complete variable domain is EAGVTQFPSHSVIEKGQTVTLRCDPISGHDNLYWYRRVMGKEIKFLLHFVKESKQDESGMPNNRFLAERTGGTYSTLKVQPAELEDSGVYFCASSQLILTGYTFGSGTRLTVV.

The V gene is TRBV28, the J gene TRBJ1-6; D not resolved. The CDR3 runs to 15 residues. Trimming shortened V by 6 bases and J by 8 bases, and 17 bases separated the two germline ends. Germline V gene lookup returns CDR1 MDHEN and CDR2 SYDVKM. The CDR3 DNA follows: TGTGCCAGCAGCCAGAGACACTCGGGAGATTCACCCCTCCACTTT. Its translation: CASSQRHSGDSPLHF.

The chain uses TRBV27 and TRBJ1-1, with D unresolved. From germline, CDR1 is MNHEY and CDR2 SMNVEV (reference sequence). This CDR3 contains 15 residues. V lost 3 bases and J 0 bases, leaving 11 bases between the germline ends. CDR3 region: CASSFIGLMNTEAFF. The CDR3 nucleotides are TGTGCCAGCAGTTTTATAGGGCTGATGAACACTGAAGCTTTCTTT.

V and J are TRBV24-1 and TRBJ2-1, with a tentative D call TRBD1 (6 bases). CDR1 KGHDR and CDR2 SFDVKD come from the germline V gene. The V and J ends lost 2 bases and 1 base respectively, with 11 bases between them. The CDR3 is made up of 16 amino acids. The CDR3 coding sequence is TGTGCCACCAGTGATTCGGGGCAGGGGTCCTACAATGAGCAGTTCTTC. Protein: CATSDSGQGSYNEQFF.

This sequence joins TRBV28 and TRBJ2-1; D tentatively reads TRBD1 or TRBD2 (5 bases each). CDR3 length equals 17 residues. Deletions cut 5 bases from V and 8 bases from J, with 25 bases between. Germline lookup yields CDR1 MDHEN and CDR2 SYDVKM. Written as DNA, the CDR3 is TGTGCCAGCAGTAGGGGAGTTGGGTCTTGGGGGTCCGATGAGCAGTTCTTC. Protein: CASSRGVGSWGSDEQFF.

The chain links TRBV6-5 to TRBJ1-6; 8 bases fit TRBD1. The trim removed 2 bases at V and 14 bases at J, leaving 14 bases unmatched. The germline V gene has CDR1 MNHEY and CDR2 SVGAGI. The CDR3 spans 16 residues. The CDR3 here is CASSYRGQAPKSALHF. The CDR3 bases are TGTGCCAGCAGTTACCGGGGACAGGCTCCCAAGTCGGCCCTCCACTTT.

The chain has TRBV19 and TRBJ2-5, with 11 nucleotides matching TRBD2. The CDR3 contains 13 residues. CDR1 is LNHDA, CDR2 SQIVND, per germline (reference sequence). Trimming cost V 6 bases and J 5 bases; bases outside gene matches: 2. CDR3 nucleotide sequence: TGTGCCAGTAGGACTAGCGGGAAGGAGACCCAGTACTTC. Protein: CASRTSGKETQYF.